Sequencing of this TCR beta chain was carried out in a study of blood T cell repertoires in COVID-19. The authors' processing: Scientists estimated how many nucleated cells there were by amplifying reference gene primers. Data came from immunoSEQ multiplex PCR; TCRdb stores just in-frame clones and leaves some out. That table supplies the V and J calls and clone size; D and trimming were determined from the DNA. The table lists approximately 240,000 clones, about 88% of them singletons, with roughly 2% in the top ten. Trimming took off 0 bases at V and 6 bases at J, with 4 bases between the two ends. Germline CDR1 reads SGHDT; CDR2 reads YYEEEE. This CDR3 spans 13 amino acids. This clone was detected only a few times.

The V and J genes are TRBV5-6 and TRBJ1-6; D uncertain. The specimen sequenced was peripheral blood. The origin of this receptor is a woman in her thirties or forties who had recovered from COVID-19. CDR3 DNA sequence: TGTGCCAGCAGCTTGGACAGTAATTCACCCCTCCACTTT. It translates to CASSLDSNSPLHF. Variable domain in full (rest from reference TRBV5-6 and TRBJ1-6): DAGVTQSPTHLIKTRGQQVTLRCSPKSGHDTVSWYQQALGQGPQFIFQYYEEEERQRGNFPDRFSGHQFPNYSSELNVNALLLGDSALYLCASSLDSNSPLHFGNGTRLTVT.